The entry below describes one TCR beta chain. These data originate in a study of blood T cell repertoires in COVID-19. About the research overall: Sites across the United States, Italy and Spain contributed samples from acute and convalescent COVID-19. PBMCs, B-cell-depleted T cells, or T cells were the source of the cDNA or gDNA that made up the material.

This CDR3 contains 15 residues. Germline CDR1 is MNHEY and CDR2 is SVGEGT. Trimming removed 4 bases at V and 2 bases at J, with 13 bases between. As handled by the study authors: Amplified reference gene primers provided the basis for estimating nucleated cell counts. TCRdb's copy holds only in-frame clones and misses some; the assay was immunoSEQ multiplex PCR. The V and J calls and clone size are taken from that table; D and trimming were inferred from the DNA. This sample yields some 260,000 clones, of which around 88% are seen a single time; 1.3% to 1.5% belongs to the top ten. The V gene is TRBV6-2 or TRBV6-3, the J gene TRBJ2-3; no firm D call. The clonotype comes from a man older than 75 with acute or convalescent COVID-19. The sample taken for sequencing was peripheral blood. DNA of the CDR3: TGTGCCAGCAGTTCCCTTATTGAGTTCACAGATACGCAGTATTTT. This encodes CASSSLIEFTDTQYF.